Below are 30 T cell receptor beta chains sequenced from a single sample in a study of shared clonotypes between healthy human individuals. The data were produced by immunoSEQ multiplex PCR, yet TCRdb's version contains in-frame clones alone and is incomplete. Of approximately 2.1 million clones listed, 80% to 95% were seen once; the top ten hold roughly 0.36%. The sample comprised naive CD4+ T cells from PBMCs. The subset denotes: CD45RA+ positively selected. The receptor set was obtained from a man between 18 and 35 years old in good health. Some clones in this sample may be carry-over from other donors' samples.

This CDR3 is CASTTGGGNEKLFF. In DNA form, the CDR3 reads TGTGCCAGCACCACAGGGGGAGGTAATGAAAAACTGTTTTTT. The gene calls are TRBV28 and TRBJ1-4; 8 bases align to TRBD1. The CDR3 totals 14 residues. Trimming took 7 bases from V and 4 from J; bases not matched to a gene: 5. The germline V gene has CDR1 MDHEN and CDR2 SYDVKM.

The rearrangement links TRBV4-1 to TRBJ2-2; possibly TRBD2 for D (7 bases). Trimming left V 2 bases short and J 4 bases short, with 17 bases between. In germline, CDR1 is MGHRA, CDR2 YSYEKL. The CDR3 length is 17 residues. The CDR3 spells CASSQLRGALTTGELFF. In DNA form, the CDR3 reads TGCGCCAGCAGCCAACTACGGGGGGCCCTAACCACCGGGGAGCTGTTTTTT.

V and J are TRBV6-1 and TRBJ2-1, with D unresolved. Trimming took 1 base from V and 0 from J, leaving 4 bases between them. Germline V gives CDR1 MNHNS, CDR2 SASEGT. This CDR3 comprises 14 residues. The CDR3 nucleotides are TGTGCCAGCAGTGAAGACATCTCCTACAATGAGCAGTTCTTC. It translates to CASSEDISYNEQFF.

The sample holds one count of this clone. This chain uses TRBV5-1 with TRBJ2-7; no clear D gene. V was clipped by 4 bases and J by 4 bases, with 15 bases between them. Germline loops: CDR1 SGHRS, CDR2 YFSETQ. CDR3 size: 14 residues. The CDR3 bases are TGCGCCAGCAGCCCTGTTTGGAATGAATACGAGCAGTACTTC. Translating gives CASSPVWNEYEQYF.

This chain joins TRBV18 and TRBJ1-1; D not certain. Per the germline V gene, CDR1 is KGHSH and CDR2 is LQKENI. The CDR3 length is 16 residues. Trimming left V 3 bases short and J 5 bases short, with 19 bases between. The CDR3 DNA is TGTGCCAGCTCACCTGCTACCCCAGCGGGATCAACTGAAGCTTTCTTT. Encoded protein: CASSPATPAGSTEAFF.

V gene TRBV5-6 combines with J gene TRBJ1-6; D gene ambiguous. The V gene lost 3 bases and the J gene lost 6 bases, with 1 base spanning the gap. The CDR3 loop spans 11 amino acids. Germline-derived CDR1 and CDR2 are SGHDT and YYEEEE. The CDR3: CASSSNSPLHF. In DNA, the CDR3 is TGTGCCAGCAGCTCTAATTCACCCCTCCACTTT.

The chain has TRBV10-3 and TRBJ1-1; maybe TRBD1 (6 bases). This CDR3 has 14 amino acids. V lost 4 bases and J lost 2, with 11 bases in between. Germline V CDR1 and CDR2: ENHRY, SYGVKD. The CDR3 DNA sequence: TGTGCCATCAGTGGGGGGGGCCAAAACACTGAAGCTTTCTTT. Its translation: CAISGGGQNTEAFF.

The rearrangement uses TRBV10-3 and TRBJ1-4, with D possibly being TRBD1 (5 bases). Trimming removed 5 bases from V and 8 bases from J, with 15 bases in between. The CDR3 is 14 residues long. CDR1 and CDR2 (germline): ENHRY, SYGVKD. For the CDR3, the DNA is TGTGCCATCAGTAGGACCCCGGGGGAAGAAAAACTGTTTTTT. This translates into CAISRTPGEEKLFF.

Of note for this clone: Other DNA sequences within the sample encode an identical CDR3. The chain employs TRBV18 and TRBJ1-5, with D possibly being TRBD1 (5 bases). The CDR3 runs to 13 residues. Trimming stripped 3 bases from V and 5 bases from J, with 8 bases between. Germline V CDR1 and CDR2: KGHSH, LQKENI. This chain's CDR3 is CASSPGVDQPQHF. The DNA of the CDR3 is TGTGCCAGCTCACCGGGGGTGGATCAGCCCCAGCATTTT.

The rearrangement joins TRBV6-5 to TRBJ1-3, with 8 nucleotides matching TRBD1. V lost 2 bases, J lost 4 bases, and 7 bases stayed unmatched. Per germline, CDR1 MNHEY and CDR2 SVGAGI. This CDR3 comprises 16 residues. The CDR3 DNA reads TGTGCCAGCAGTTACGGGGGGACAGGAAAAGGAAACACCATATATTTT. Its translation is CASSYGGTGKGNTIYF.

CDR3 region: CAANRYTF. As DNA, the CDR3 is TGTGCTGCCAATCGCTACACCTTC. The chain recombines TRBV7-9 with TRBJ1-2; no firm D call. This CDR3 region has 8 residues. Germline lookup yields CDR1 SEHNR and CDR2 FQNEAQ (reference sequence). The full variable domain, its missing parts supplied by reference TRBV7-9 and TRBJ1-2, is DTGVSQNPRHKITKRGQNVTFRCDPISEHNRLYWYRQTLGQGPEFLTYFQNEAQLEKSRLLSDRFSAERPKGSFSTLEIQRTEQGDSAMYLCAANRYTFGSGTRLTVV.

The chain uses TRBV5-1 and TRBJ2-7, with D hard to call. Germline-derived CDR1 and CDR2 are SGHRS and YFSETQ. CDR3 size: 14 residues. V was cut by 0 bases and J by 3 bases, with 10 bases left in between. The CDR3 DNA reads as TGCGCCAGCAGCTTGGGAATGAGTGGCTACGAGCAGTACTTC. As protein: CASSLGMSGYEQYF. Filled out from reference TRBV5-1 and TRBJ2-7, the complete variable domain reads KAGVTQTPRYLIKTRGQQVTLSCSPISGHRSVSWYQQTPGQGLQFLFEYFSETQRNKGNFPGRFSGRQFSNSRSEMNVSTLELGDSALYLCASSLGMSGYEQYFGPGTRLTVT.

J is TRBJ1-1 and V is TRBV27; the D gene is possibly TRBD1 (6 bases). Between the trimmed V and J ends, which lost 8 bases and 11 bases, there was a span of 12 bases. This CDR3 contains 10 residues. CDR1 is MNHEY, CDR2 SMNVEV, per germline (reference sequence). DNA for the CDR3: TGTGCCAGCGGGGGGGCTAGGGCTTTCTTT. This sequence encodes CASGGARAFF.

The rearrangement joins TRBV4-1 to TRBJ2-2, with TRBD2 matching 8 bases. Germline V gene sequence: CDR1 MGHRA, CDR2 YSYEKL. The V segment lost 3 bases and the J segment 6 bases; nucleotides outside the gene matches: 3. The CDR3 totals 14 residues. Written as DNA, the CDR3 is TGCGCCAGCAGCCATCCGGGAGGGGCCGGGGAGCTGTTTTTT. It encodes CASSHPGGAGELFF.

The genes are TRBV4-2 and TRBJ1-5; a possible D gene is TRBD1 (6 bases). The CDR3 runs to 16 residues. Trimming cost V 1 base and J 2 bases, with 12 bases left between them. From germline, CDR1 is LGHNA and CDR2 YNFKEQ. Here the CDR3 reads CASSQAGTMGNQPQHF. The DNA of the CDR3 is TGTGCCAGCAGCCAAGCCGGGACAATGGGCAATCAGCCCCAGCATTTT.

This clone is a singleton in its sample. The chain carries TRBV6-6 and TRBJ2-7; D may be TRBD2 (7 bases). Germline loops: CDR1 MNHNY, CDR2 SVGAGI (reference sequence). The V gene lost 2 bases and the J gene lost 7 bases, with 12 bases spanning the gap. CDR3 size: 13 residues. CDR3 region: CASSYAGAGEQYF. The DNA for the CDR3 is TGTGCCAGCAGTTACGCGGGGGCAGGGGAGCAGTACTTC.

The chain is built from TRBV19 and TRBJ2-3; 7 positions agree with TRBD1. The CDR3 spans 16 residues. Germline CDR1 LNHDA, CDR2 SQIVND (reference sequence). V lost 4 bases to trimming and J lost 0 bases; unmatched junction nucleotides: 7. This CDR3 reads CASSTRQGQSTDTQYF. In nucleotides, the CDR3 is TGTGCCAGTAGTACAAGACAGGGACAAAGCACAGATACGCAGTATTTT.

Points on this clone: This same CDR3 is encoded by further DNA sequences in the sample. V gene TRBV18 combines with J gene TRBJ2-7, with 8 bases aligning to TRBD1. The V segment lost 3 bases and the J segment 4 bases; nucleotides outside the gene matches: 5. CDR1 is KGHSH and CDR2 is LQKENI in the germline V gene. This CDR3 is built from 14 residues. CDR3 in amino acids: CASSPRDRPYEQYF. The DNA of the CDR3 is TGTGCCAGCTCACCCCGGGACAGGCCATACGAGCAGTACTTC. Together with reference TRBV18 and TRBJ2-7, the CDR3 gives the full variable domain: NAGVMQNPRHLVRRRGQEARLRCSPMKGHSHVYWYRQLPEEGLKFMVYLQKENIIDESGMPKERFSAEFPKEGPSILRIQQVVRGDSAAYFCASSPRDRPYEQYFGPGTRLTVT.

CDR3 protein: CASTWDGQGTYGYTF. CDR3 DNA sequence: TGTGCCAGCACCTGGGACGGGCAGGGGACCTATGGCTACACCTTC. The chain joins TRBV28 to TRBJ1-2, with a weak D call TRBD1 (6 bases). Between the trimmed V and J ends, which lost 7 bases and 4 bases, there was a span of 19 bases. The CDR3 loop spans 15 amino acids. Germline V gives CDR1 MDHEN, CDR2 SYDVKM.

The rearrangement links TRBV18 to TRBJ2-5, with 9 bases that match TRBD1. Germline V lookup: CDR1 KGHSH, CDR2 LQKENI. The trim removed 3 bases at V and 1 base at J, leaving 9 bases unmatched. The length of the CDR3 is 17 residues. CDR3 DNA: TGTGCCAGCTCACCCGGACAGGGGCTACTTCGCCAAGAGACCCAGTACTTC. It specifies CASSPGQGLLRQETQYF.

V usage is TRBV29-1 and J usage is TRBJ2-1, with 12 nucleotides matching TRBD1. The junction had 11 bases not matched to a gene; V was cut back by 7 bases and J by 7 bases. The CDR3 loop spans 15 amino acids. Germline-derived CDR1 and CDR2 are SQVTM and ANQGSEA. CDR3 sequence reads: CSATAGTGGSNEQFF. The CDR3 nucleotides read TGCAGCGCAACAGCCGGGACAGGGGGCTCGAATGAGCAGTTCTTC.

The V gene is TRBV6-5, the J gene TRBJ1-2; TRBD1 agrees at 7 bases. V lost 6 bases to trimming and J lost 4 bases; unmatched junction nucleotides: 8. Germline CDR1 is MNHEY and CDR2 is SVGAGI. The CDR3 loop spans 14 amino acids. This chain's CDR3 is CASSEGQRIYGYTF. The CDR3 region has the DNA TGTGCCAGCAGCGAGGGACAGAGGATCTATGGCTACACCTTC.

The chain has TRBV5-6 and TRBJ1-5; D gene uncertain. Trimming removed 0 bases from V and 4 bases from J, with 5 bases in between. The length of the CDR3 is 13 residues. The germline V gene encodes CDR1 SGHDT and CDR2 YYEEEE. Here the CDR3 DNA reads TGTGCCAGCAGCTTGGGGTGGAATCAGCCCCAGCATTTT. Its protein is CASSLGWNQPQHF.

This clone was seen a single time. The CDR3 region is CASSVTGGEYSNQPQHF. The DNA of the CDR3 is TGTGCCAGCAGTGTGACAGGGGGGGAATATAGCAATCAGCCCCAGCATTTT. This sequence joins TRBV28 and TRBJ1-5, with TRBD1 identical over 9 bases. Germline V CDR1 and CDR2: MDHEN, SYDVKM. This CDR3 contains 17 residues. Trimming removed 5 bases from V and 0 bases from J; junction bases left unmatched: 8.

The chain joins TRBV4-1 to TRBJ2-5, with 10 nucleotides matching TRBD1. Germline loops: CDR1 MGHRA, CDR2 YSYEKL. V shed 6 bases and J 5 bases; nucleotides not matched to a gene: 9. This CDR3 spans 15 amino acids. The CDR3 DNA reads as TGCGCCAGCAGATCCGGGACAGGGGTTTGGGAGACCCAGTACTTC. Amino acid sequence: CASRSGTGVWETQYF.

This clone was seen a single time. The chain recombines TRBV6-5 with TRBJ2-3; TRBD2 might be the D (6 bases). CDR1 MNHEY and CDR2 SVGAGI come from the germline V gene. Trimming stripped 2 bases from V and 8 bases from J, with 17 bases between. The CDR3 has 15 amino acids. The CDR3: CASSYPGTGKGTQYF. The CDR3 region has the DNA TGTGCCAGCAGTTACCCTGGGACTGGGAAGGGTACGCAGTATTTT.

The gene calls are TRBV5-1 and TRBJ1-4, with D perhaps TRBD1 (5 bases). Per the germline V gene, CDR1 is SGHRS and CDR2 is YFSETQ. Trimming removed 4 bases at V and 10 bases at J, with 17 bases between. The CDR3 is 14 residues long. The CDR3, as DNA: TGCGCCAGCAGCCCCGGGGACTCCCCAGGAAAACTGTTTTTT. Its protein product is CASSPGDSPGKLFF.

This chain joins TRBV27 and TRBJ1-1, with 11 nucleotides matching TRBD1. This CDR3 spans 14 amino acids. CDR1 and CDR2 (germline): MNHEY, SMNVEV (reference sequence). The trim removed 6 bases at V and 6 bases at J, leaving 6 bases unmatched. The CDR3 region has the DNA TGTGCCAGCAGGCGGGACAGGGGGGAGTCTGAAGCTTTCTTT. This encodes CASRRDRGESEAFF.

In the case of this clone: Other DNA sequences of this sample code for an identical CDR3. The V and J genes are TRBV5-1 and TRBJ1-1; unclear D gene. CDR3 length: 13 residues. Trimming took off 2 bases at V and 1 base at J, with 6 bases between the two ends. Germline-derived CDR1 and CDR2 are SGHRS and YFSETQ. The CDR3 DNA follows: TGCGCCAGCAGCTTAGACCCGAACACTGAAGCTTTCTTT. Its translation: CASSLDPNTEAFF.

This clone was observed a few times. The chain couples TRBV7-9 to TRBJ1-1, with D unresolved. Germline CDR1 and CDR2: SEHNR and FQNEAQ (reference sequence). Trimming pared 5 bases from V and 1 base from J, leaving 8 bases between. The CDR3 is made up of 13 amino acids. CDR3: CASSPVGNTEAFF. For the CDR3, the DNA is TGTGCCAGCAGCCCGGTAGGGAACACTGAAGCTTTCTTT.